The 5 T cell receptor beta chains below all came from one sample that was sequenced in a study of OX40 agonist ivuxolimab in advanced cancers. The assay was immunoSEQ multiplex PCR, and TCRdb's table has in-frame clones only and misses some. This sample has about 110,000 clones; around 93% occur once, and the top ten carry over 0.6%. The specimen was CD4+ or CD8+ T cells sorted from blood, collected in a trial of the OX40 agonist ivuxolimab. Every receptor here comes from an adult with an advanced solid tumor such as melanoma, head and neck, liver or kidney cancer.

The chain joins TRBV5-1 to TRBJ2-3, with TRBD2 matching over 7 bases. Germline-derived CDR1 and CDR2 are SGHRS and YFSETQ. The V segment lost 2 bases and the J segment 4 bases; nucleotides outside the gene matches: 4. The CDR3 is made up of 14 amino acids. The CDR3 coding sequence is TGCGCCAGCAGCTTTCGGGAGGAGGCAGATACGCAGTATTTT. Its protein is CASSFREEADTQYF. Filled out from reference TRBV5-1 and TRBJ2-3, the complete variable domain reads KAGVTQTPRYLIKTRGQQVTLSCSPISGHRSVSWYQQTPGQGLQFLFEYFSETQRNKGNFPGRFSGRQFSNSRSEMNVSTLELGDSALYLCASSFREEADTQYFGPGTRLTVL.

As DNA, the CDR3 is TGCGCCAGCAGTGAGTTTGGGGGTCGAGAGACCCAGTACTTC. This codes for CASSEFGGRETQYF. J is TRBJ2-5 and V is TRBV10-1, with D possibly called TRBD1 or TRBD2 (5 bases each). The length of the CDR3 is 14 residues. Deletions cut 1 base from V and 4 bases from J, with 10 bases between. Looked up from germline, CDR1 is WNHNN and CDR2 is SYGVQD (reference sequence).

This clone came up once. The chain couples TRBV6-4 to TRBJ2-7; tentatively, D is TRBD1 or TRBD2 (5 bases each). Germline CDR1 reads MRHNA; CDR2 reads SNTAGT. CDR3 length: 14 residues. The V gene lost 3 bases and the J gene lost 4 bases, with 13 bases spanning the gap. The CDR3 DNA follows: TGTGCCAGCAGTGAGTCAGTTGGGGGTTACGAGCAGTACTTC. Amino acid sequence: CASSESVGGYEQYF.

The J gene is TRBJ1-4, the V gene TRBV14, with D uncertain. The CDR3 runs 14 residues. The germline V gene encodes CDR1 SGHDN and CDR2 FVKESK. The V and J ends lost 4 bases and 3 bases respectively, with 9 bases between them. CDR3 amino acids: CASSRVLANEKLFF. The CDR3 DNA reads TGTGCCAGCAGCCGTGTTCTTGCTAATGAAAAACTGTTTTTT.

The V call is TRBV11-3, the J call TRBJ2-7; D may be TRBD1 (6 bases). CDR1 and CDR2 (germline): SGHNT, YENEEA. The CDR3 is 17 amino acids. V dropped 4 bases and J dropped 0 bases, with 19 bases sitting between them. The chain's CDR3 is CASSSFTGTRYSYEQYF. The DNA for the CDR3 is TGTGCCAGCAGCTCGTTTACCGGGACAAGGTACTCCTACGAGCAGTACTTC. The whole variable domain, remainder taken from reference TRBV11-3 and TRBJ2-7, is EAGVVQSPRYKIIEKKQPVAFWCNPISGHNTLYWYLQNLGQGPELLIRYENEEAVDDSQLPKDRFSAERLKGVDSTLKIQPAELGDSAVYLCASSSFTGTRYSYEQYFGPGTRLTVT.